These 27 T cell receptor beta chains were sequenced from one sample in a study of glioma-infiltrating T cells (dated by TCRdb to 2015 to 2016). Sequenced using an Illumina MiSeq. The iRepertoire nested amplicon-rescue multiplex PCR (arm-PCR) platform was used to amplify TCR alpha and beta CDR3 regions from RNA. TCRdb's own reprocessing of the public reads used fastp at Q25 and MiXCR and kept productive beta chains. Every entry covers one CDR3 protein and lists the most common genes and DNA from its rows. In this sample the table shows about 180,000 distinct CDR3 sequences, about 47% of which occur a single time. The ten largest clones take up roughly 5.4% of the sample. The sequenced material came from glioma tissue, nonneoplastic brain tissue, or PBMCs (not recorded which). These receptors were obtained from a human donor with low-grade glioma or glioblastoma, undergoing nonglioma brain surgery, or in good health (not recorded which).

This clonotype has just a few counts. This sequence joins TRBV5-4 and TRBJ1-1; 9 bases map to TRBD1. The CDR3 totals 16 residues. Germline V gives CDR1 SGHNT, CDR2 YYREEE (reference sequence). J lost 9 bases, V lost 2 bases, and 14 bases had no gene match. The CDR3 here is CASSFDLQDRGAQAFF. In nucleotides, the CDR3 is TGTGCCAGCAGCTTTGATCTCCAGGACAGGGGAGCTCAAGCTTTCTTT.

The chain recombines TRBV4-2 with TRBJ2-3; 7 positions agree with TRBD2. The junction had 8 bases not matched to a gene; V was cut back by 0 bases and J by 5 bases. Germline loops: CDR1 LGHNA, CDR2 YNFKEQ. This CDR3 region has 16 residues. The CDR3, as DNA: TGTGCCAGCAGCCAAGAACCCAGCGGGAACGGAGATACGCAGTATTTT. Encoded protein: CASSQEPSGNGDTQYF.

This clonotype was detected a few times. The V gene is TRBV3-1, the J gene TRBJ2-4, with a weak D call TRBD2 (5 bases). The CDR3 extends over 14 amino acids. V lost 0 bases, J lost 6 bases, and 9 bases lay in between. The germline CDR1 and CDR2 sequences are LGHDT and YNNKEL (reference sequence). The CDR3 DNA sequence: TGTGCCAGCAGCCAAGATCCCGGAGGAAACATTCAGTACTTC. Residues: CASSQDPGGNIQYF.

This clonotype was counted many times. V and J are TRBV25-1 and TRBJ2-7; D perhaps matches TRBD2 (5 bases). This CDR3 spans 13 amino acids. Trimming cost V 3 bases and J 7 bases, with 13 bases left between them. The germline V gene has CDR1 MGHDK and CDR2 SYGVNS. CDR3 loop: CASSDLGVREQYF. CDR3 DNA: TGTGCCAGCAGTGACCTCGGGGTCCGGGAGCAGTACTTC.

This clonotype was seen only a few times. This chain uses TRBV28 with TRBJ2-7; D uncertain. CDR3 length equals 13 residues. V lost 8 bases to trimming and J lost 0 bases, with 11 bases between them. Germline CDR1 is MDHEN and CDR2 is SYDVKM. The CDR3 bases are TGTGCCAGCGGTACTAAAGGCTCCTACGAGCAGTACTTC. Protein: CASGTKGSYEQYF.

The chain employs TRBV5-4 and TRBJ2-1, with 9 bases fitting TRBD2. This CDR3 is 15 amino acids long. The trim removed 4 bases at V and 4 bases at J, leaving 6 bases unmatched. CDR1 and CDR2 (germline): SGHNT, YYREEE (reference sequence). The CDR3 loop is CASSQYSGGYNEQFF. The CDR3 DNA reads as TGTGCCAGCAGCCAATATAGCGGGGGATACAATGAGCAGTTCTTC.

The chain joins TRBV14 to TRBJ2-7, with D hard to call. The CDR3 consists of 15 residues. Germline V gives CDR1 SGHDN, CDR2 FVKESK. Trimming shortened V by 3 bases and J by 2 bases, and 14 bases separated the two germline ends. CDR3 DNA: TGTGCCAGCAGCCAGCTGGATGTTAGCACCTACGAGCAGTACTTC. It encodes CASSQLDVSTYEQYF.

Note on this clonotype: This could be a read error, since a much larger clone is one nucleotide away. The chain uses TRBV20-1 and TRBJ1-2; D may be TRBD1 (5 bases). The CDR3 is 14 residues long. Germline V gene sequence: CDR1 DFQATT, CDR2 SNEGSKA (reference sequence). As DNA, the CDR3 is TGCAGTGCTAGAGACCCGGGGAGGGACTATGCCTACACCTTC. Its protein product is CSARDPGRDYAYTF.

The V gene is TRBV20-1, the J gene TRBJ2-7, with a possible D match to TRBD2 (6 bases). Germline V gives CDR1 DFQATT, CDR2 SNEGSKA (reference sequence). The V end lost 0 bases, the J end lost 4 bases, and 13 bases lay between the germline ends. This CDR3 has 14 amino acids. The CDR3 is CSARDLTGLYEQYF. The CDR3 DNA follows: TGCAGTGCTAGAGATCTTACAGGACTATACGAGCAGTACTTC.

J is TRBJ2-3 and V is TRBV4-2; TRBD2 matches 8 bases. The length of the CDR3 is 17 residues. Germline V lookup: CDR1 LGHNA, CDR2 YNFKEQ. Germline trimming cut 1 base from V and 1 base from J; bases unmatched to any gene: 7. CDR3 amino acids: CASSQGVAGSGTDTQYF. Here the CDR3 DNA reads TGTGCCAGCAGCCAAGGAGTAGCGGGAAGTGGCACAGATACGCAGTATTTT.

This clonotype was observed at least ten times. This chain uses TRBV27 with TRBJ2-3; 13 bases are shared with TRBD2. CDR3 length equals 14 residues. The junction had 2 bases not matched to a gene; V was cut back by 5 bases and J by 6 bases. Germline V gene lookup returns CDR1 MNHEY and CDR2 SMNVEV (reference sequence). The CDR3 here is CASSLGLAGDTQYF. The CDR3 DNA sequence: TGTGCCAGCAGTCTGGGACTAGCGGGGGATACGCAGTATTTT.

This clonotype appeared many times. The genes are TRBV2 and TRBJ2-7, with D perhaps TRBD1 (6 bases). The V gene lost 6 bases and the J gene lost 5 bases, with 14 bases spanning the gap. This CDR3 has 13 amino acids. From germline, CDR1 is SNHLY and CDR2 FYNNEI. The CDR3: CASSTGSVHEQYF. CDR3 bases: TGTGCCAGCAGCACAGGGTCCGTCCACGAGCAGTACTTC.

This clonotype was picked up a small number of times. The J gene is TRBJ1-3, the V gene TRBV19, with D unclear. Trimming stripped 6 bases from V and 2 bases from J, with 17 bases between. This CDR3 spans 16 amino acids. Germline-derived CDR1 and CDR2 are LNHDA and SQIVND (reference sequence). The CDR3 here is CASRIYSDGPGNTIYF. The CDR3 nucleotides read TGTGCCAGTAGGATTTACAGTGATGGGCCTGGAAACACCATATATTTT.

The chain combines TRBV4-1 with TRBJ2-3; 7 bases map to TRBD1. V lost 0 bases and J lost 1; bases outside the gene matches: 13. Germline CDR1 is MGHRA and CDR2 is YSYEKL. The CDR3 contains 19 residues. The CDR3 loop is CASSQEQAPRGSGTDTQYF. CDR3 sequence (DNA): TGCGCCAGCAGCCAAGAACAGGCTCCCAGGGGGTCCGGCACAGATACGCAGTATTTT.

The chain has TRBV27 and TRBJ1-1; D remains unclear. Germline CDR1 MNHEY, CDR2 SMNVEV (reference sequence). This CDR3 has 14 residues. V lost 1 base, J lost 7 bases, and 13 bases lay in between. CDR3 in amino acids: CASSLFSGEREAFF. The DNA for the CDR3 is TGTGCCAGCAGTTTATTCTCGGGAGAACGTGAAGCTTTCTTT.

This clonotype has more than one count but fewer than ten. The chain links TRBV7-8 to TRBJ2-2; D is ambiguous. The CDR3 has 13 amino acids. Trimming removed 6 bases from V and 2 bases from J, with 7 bases in between. The germline V gene encodes CDR1 SGHVS and CDR2 FQNEAQ. CDR3 residues: CASRRSNTGELFF. CDR3 nucleotides: TGTGCCAGCAGGAGATCAAACACCGGGGAGCTGTTTTTT.

This clonotype showed up many times. This chain links TRBV7-9 with TRBJ2-5; 7 bases fit TRBD2. The CDR3 length is 13 residues. CDR1 and CDR2 (germline): SEHNR, FQNEAQ (reference sequence). Trimming cost V 5 bases and J 1 base; bases outside gene matches: 1. The CDR3 DNA sequence: TGTGCCAGCAGCCCTAGCGGCCAAGAGACCCAGTACTTC. Amino acid sequence: CASSPSGQETQYF.

This clonotype was observed many times. The chain uses TRBV4-2 and TRBJ2-2; D gene uncertain. V lost 1 base and J 3 bases, leaving 15 bases between the germline ends. This CDR3 region has 17 residues. The germline V gene has CDR1 LGHNA and CDR2 YNFKEQ. The CDR3 here is CASSQGIRRDHTGELFF. The CDR3 DNA reads as TGTGCCAGCAGCCAAGGAATCAGAAGGGATCACACCGGGGAGCTGTTTTTT.

Details on this clonotype: This sequence may be a read error, since a much larger clone differs from it by one base. Here the CDR3 omits its conserved ending phenylalanine or tryptophan, so a read error is the likely source. The J gene is TRBJ2-1, the V gene TRBV14; D gene uncertain. Germline lookup yields CDR1 SGHDN and CDR2 FVKESK. With 0 bases removed from V and 7 bases from J, the gap between germline ends came to 13 bases. The CDR3 is made up of 15 amino acids. The CDR3 coding sequence is TGTGCCAGCAGCCAAGATCGGTCTAGGGCAAATGAGCAGTTCCTC. Translated, it gives CASSQDRSRANEQFL.

This clonotype was recorded at least ten times. The V call is TRBV19, the J call TRBJ2-1; 8 bases are a match to TRBD2. The CDR3 has 14 residues. Germline CDR1 LNHDA, CDR2 SQIVND (reference sequence). V shed 5 bases, J shed 8 bases, and the junction held 8 bases outside the gene matches. DNA for the CDR3: TGTGCCAGTAGTTTTGGCAGCGGGAGCTATGAGCAGTTCTTC. Translation: CASSFGSGSYEQFF.

The chain joins TRBV2 to TRBJ2-7; 10 bases map to TRBD2. The ends lost 7 bases at V and 2 bases at J; junction bases unmatched: 5. From germline, CDR1 is SNHLY and CDR2 FYNNEI. The CDR3 has 14 amino acids. The DNA of the CDR3 is TGTGCCAGCATCATACTAGCGGGAACCTACGAGCAGTACTTC. Its translation is CASIILAGTYEQYF.

This clonotype was seen more than once but under ten times. This chain uses TRBV10-3 with TRBJ2-7, with D possibly TRBD2 on 7 matching bases. Germline CDR1 is ENHRY and CDR2 is SYGVKD. The ends were cut back, 6 bases at V and 6 bases at J, with 21 bases in the middle. CDR3 length equals 15 residues. As DNA, the CDR3 is TGTGCCATCAGCACCCTTAGGGGGGGCTCAGGCGAGCAGTACTTC. It codes for CAISTLRGGSGEQYF.

In this sample, this clonotype turned up a few times. Given a much more abundant clone one base away, this may be a read error. The chain combines TRBV6-1 with TRBJ2-1; 10 bases are a match to TRBD2. The length of the CDR3 is 16 residues. Germline lookup yields CDR1 MNHNS and CDR2 SASEGT. CDR3 in amino acids: CASSEILAGSYNEKFF. The CDR3 coding sequence is TGTGCCAGCAGTGAGATACTAGCGGGGAGTTATAATGAGAAGTTCTTC.

For this clonotype: This may come from a read error, since a much larger clone is one base off. The rearrangement joins TRBV6-5 to TRBJ2-7; 10 positions match TRBD1. In germline, CDR1 is MNHEY, CDR2 SVGAGI. The CDR3 contains 18 residues. The CDR3 DNA reads TGTGCCAGCAGTTACTCGAGTCTTGGGACAGGGGCTACCTACGAGAAGTACTTC. This gives the protein CASSYSSLGTGATYEKYF.

Points on this clonotype: A much larger clone sits a single nucleotide away, making a read error possible. CDR3 bases: TGTGCCAGCAGTTTCGCGCGTTCATGGGTTGATACGAAGTATTTT. Encoded protein: CASSFARSWVDTKYF. This rearrangement joins TRBV12-3 or TRBV12-4 to TRBJ2-3; D gene ambiguous. The CDR3 spans 15 residues.

This clonotype came up once. A much bigger clone sits one base away, suggesting this may be a read error. This chain's CDR3 is CASSASDSPNYGYTF. The CDR3 DNA sequence: TGTGCCAGCAGTGCATCGGACAGCCCTAACTATGGCTACACCTTC. The chain uses TRBV6-1 and TRBJ1-2; tentative D call: TRBD1 (6 bases). From germline, CDR1 is MNHNS and CDR2 SASEGT. The CDR3 consists of 15 residues. Trimming took 4 bases from V and 0 from J, leaving 12 bases between them.

The genes are TRBV14 and TRBJ2-5, with 9 bases that match TRBD2. The CDR3 sequence is 14 residues long. Looked up from germline, CDR1 is SGHDN and CDR2 is FVKESK. The trim removed 7 bases at V and 5 bases at J, leaving 8 bases unmatched. The CDR3 DNA sequence: TGTGCCAGCATCGCGGGACTAGCAGGGGAGACCCAGTACTTC. The encoded protein is CASIAGLAGETQYF.